This T cell receptor beta chain was observed in a study of cytomegalovirus exposure and HLA in healthy donors. Use of 60 Vbeta and 13 Jbeta primers characterized the PCR. The assay was immunoSEQ multiplex PCR, and TCRdb's table has in-frame clones only and misses some. Of under 200,000 clones in the sample, roughly 76% were seen once. V lost 6 bases to trimming and J lost 0 bases, with 9 bases between them. This CDR3 comprises 15 residues. Germline CDR1 reads LNHDA; CDR2 reads SQIVND (reference sequence). The specimen sequenced was PBMCs. The chain uses TRBV19 and TRBJ2-6; D unclear. This TCR was sampled from a woman aged 45-59 years in good health and CMV-seronegative. CDR3 sequence: CASRYVRSGANVLTF. The CDR3, as DNA: TGTGCCAGTAGATACGTGCGCTCTGGGGCCAACGTCCTGACTTTC.